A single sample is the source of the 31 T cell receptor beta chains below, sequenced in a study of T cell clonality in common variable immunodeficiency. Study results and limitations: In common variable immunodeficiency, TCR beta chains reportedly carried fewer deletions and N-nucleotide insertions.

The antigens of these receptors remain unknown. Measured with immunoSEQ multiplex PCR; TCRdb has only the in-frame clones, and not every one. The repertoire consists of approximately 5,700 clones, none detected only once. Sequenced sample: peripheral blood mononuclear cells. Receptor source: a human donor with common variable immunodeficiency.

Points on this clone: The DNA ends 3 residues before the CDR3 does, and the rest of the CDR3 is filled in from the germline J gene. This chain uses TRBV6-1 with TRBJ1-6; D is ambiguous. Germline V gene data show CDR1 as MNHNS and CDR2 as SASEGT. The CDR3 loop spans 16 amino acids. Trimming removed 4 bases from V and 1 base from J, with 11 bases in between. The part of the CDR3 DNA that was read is TGTGCCAGCAGTGCTTCGGGTCGGTCCTATAATTCACCC. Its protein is CASSASGRSYNSP. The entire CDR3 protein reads CASSASGRSYNSPLHF.

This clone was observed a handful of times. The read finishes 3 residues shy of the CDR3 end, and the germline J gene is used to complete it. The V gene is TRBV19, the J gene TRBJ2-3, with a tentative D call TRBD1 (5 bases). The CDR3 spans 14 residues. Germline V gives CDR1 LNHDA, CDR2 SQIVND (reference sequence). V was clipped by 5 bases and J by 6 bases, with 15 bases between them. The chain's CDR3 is CASSSQGGMDTQYF. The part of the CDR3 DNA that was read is TGTGCCAGTAGTTCCCAGGGTGGGATGGATACG.

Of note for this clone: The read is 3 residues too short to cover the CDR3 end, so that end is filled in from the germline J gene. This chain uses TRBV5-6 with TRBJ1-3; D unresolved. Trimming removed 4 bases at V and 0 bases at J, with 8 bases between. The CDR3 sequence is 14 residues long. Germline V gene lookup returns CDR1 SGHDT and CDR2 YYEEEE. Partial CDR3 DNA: TGTGCCAGCAGCACAGCCCCCTCTGGAAACACC. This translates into CASSTAPSGNT. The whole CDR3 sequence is CASSTAPSGNTIYF.

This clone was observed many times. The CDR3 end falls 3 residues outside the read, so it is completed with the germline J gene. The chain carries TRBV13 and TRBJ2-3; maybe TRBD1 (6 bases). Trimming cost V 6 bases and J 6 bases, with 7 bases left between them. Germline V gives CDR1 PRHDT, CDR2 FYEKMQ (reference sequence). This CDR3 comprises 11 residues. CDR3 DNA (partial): TGTGCCAGCAGTGGGGGCGATACG. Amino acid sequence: CASSGGDT. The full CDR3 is CASSGGDTQYF.

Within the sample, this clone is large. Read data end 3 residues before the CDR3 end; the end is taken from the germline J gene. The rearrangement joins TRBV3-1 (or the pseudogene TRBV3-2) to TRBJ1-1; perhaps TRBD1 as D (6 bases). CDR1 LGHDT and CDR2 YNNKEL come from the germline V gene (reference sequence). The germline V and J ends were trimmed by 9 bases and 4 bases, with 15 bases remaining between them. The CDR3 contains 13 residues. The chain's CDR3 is CASQKMGATEAFF. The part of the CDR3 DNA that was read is TGTGCCAGTCAGAAGATGGGGGCCACTGAA.

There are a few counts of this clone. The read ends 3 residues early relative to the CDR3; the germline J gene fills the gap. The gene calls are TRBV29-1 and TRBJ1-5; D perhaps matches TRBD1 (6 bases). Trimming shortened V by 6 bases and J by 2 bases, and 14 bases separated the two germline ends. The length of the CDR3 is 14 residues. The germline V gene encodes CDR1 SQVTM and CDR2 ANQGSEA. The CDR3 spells CSVQQGRGNQPQHF. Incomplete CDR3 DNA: TGCAGCGTGCAACAGGGACGGGGCAATCAGCCC.

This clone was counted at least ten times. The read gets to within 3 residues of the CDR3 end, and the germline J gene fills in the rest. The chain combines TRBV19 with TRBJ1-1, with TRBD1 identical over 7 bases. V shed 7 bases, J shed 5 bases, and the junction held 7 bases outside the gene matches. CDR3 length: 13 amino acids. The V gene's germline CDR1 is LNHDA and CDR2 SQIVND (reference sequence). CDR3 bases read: TGTGCCAGTACGACAGGGACTGGGACTGAA. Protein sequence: CASTTGTGTE. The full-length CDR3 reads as CASTTGTGTEAFF.

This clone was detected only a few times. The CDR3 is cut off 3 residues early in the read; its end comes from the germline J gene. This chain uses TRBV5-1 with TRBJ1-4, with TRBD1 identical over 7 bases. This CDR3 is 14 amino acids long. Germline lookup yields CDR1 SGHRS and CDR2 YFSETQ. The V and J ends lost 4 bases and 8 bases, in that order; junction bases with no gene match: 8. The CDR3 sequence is CASSAGTAEEKLFF. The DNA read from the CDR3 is TGCGCCAGCAGCGCCGGGACAGCAGAGGAAAAA.

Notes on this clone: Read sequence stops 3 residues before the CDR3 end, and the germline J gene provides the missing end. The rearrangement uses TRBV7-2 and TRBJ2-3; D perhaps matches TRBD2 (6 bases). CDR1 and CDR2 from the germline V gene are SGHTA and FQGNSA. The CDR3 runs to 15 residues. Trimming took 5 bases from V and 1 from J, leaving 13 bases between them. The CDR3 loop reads CASSPRLERTDTQYF. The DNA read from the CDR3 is TGTGCCAGCAGCCCCCGACTAGAACGCACAGATACG.

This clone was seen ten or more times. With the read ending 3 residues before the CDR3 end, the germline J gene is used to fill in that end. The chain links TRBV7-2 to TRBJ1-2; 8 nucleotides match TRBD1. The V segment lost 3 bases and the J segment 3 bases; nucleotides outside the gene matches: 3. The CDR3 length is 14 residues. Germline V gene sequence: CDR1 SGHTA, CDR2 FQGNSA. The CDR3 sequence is CASSFGQGYYGYTF. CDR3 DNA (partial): TGTGCCAGCAGCTTCGGACAGGGCTACTATGGC.

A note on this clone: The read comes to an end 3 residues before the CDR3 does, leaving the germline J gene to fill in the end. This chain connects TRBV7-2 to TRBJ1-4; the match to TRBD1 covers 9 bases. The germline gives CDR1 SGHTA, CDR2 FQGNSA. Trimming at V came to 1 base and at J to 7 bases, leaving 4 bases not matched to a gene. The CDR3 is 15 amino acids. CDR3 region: CASSLVTGGIEKLFF. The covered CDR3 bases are TGTGCCAGCAGCTTAGTAACAGGGGGCATTGAAAAA.

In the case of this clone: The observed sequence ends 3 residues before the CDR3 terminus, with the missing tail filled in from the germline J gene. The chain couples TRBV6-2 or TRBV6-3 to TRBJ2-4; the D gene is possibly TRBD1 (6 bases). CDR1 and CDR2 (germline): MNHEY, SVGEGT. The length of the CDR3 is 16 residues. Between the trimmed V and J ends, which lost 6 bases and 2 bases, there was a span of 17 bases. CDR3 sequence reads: CASSSRGTGTKNIQYF. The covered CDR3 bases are TGTGCCAGCAGCAGCAGGGGAACGGGGACCAAAAACATT.

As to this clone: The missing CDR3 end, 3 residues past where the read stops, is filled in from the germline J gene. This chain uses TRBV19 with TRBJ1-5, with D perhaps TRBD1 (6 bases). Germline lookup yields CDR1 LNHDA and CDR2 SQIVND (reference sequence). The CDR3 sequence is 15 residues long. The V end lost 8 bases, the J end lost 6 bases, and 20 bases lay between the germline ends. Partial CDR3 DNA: TGTGCCAGTGCCTACAGGGCCCTGGAGAGTCAGCCC. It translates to CASAYRALESQP. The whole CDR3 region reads CASAYRALESQPQHF.

CDR3: CASSPDRGDTGELFF. The sequenced CDR3 bases are TGTGCCAGCTCACCAGACAGGGGGGACACCGGGGAG. The chain joins TRBV18 to TRBJ2-2, with 9 bases matching TRBD1. Read sequence stops 3 residues before the CDR3 end, and the germline J gene provides the missing end. V lost 2 bases to trimming and J lost 3 bases; unmatched junction nucleotides: 1. Germline loops: CDR1 KGHSH, CDR2 LQKENI. The length of the CDR3 is 15 residues. Full variable domain (rest looked up from reference TRBV18 and TRBJ2-2): NAGVMQNPRHLVRRRGQEARLRCSPMKGHSHVYWYRQLPEEGLKFMVYLQKENIIDESGMPKERFSAEFPKEGPSILRIQQVVRGDSAAYFCASSPDRGDTGELFFGEGSRLTVL.

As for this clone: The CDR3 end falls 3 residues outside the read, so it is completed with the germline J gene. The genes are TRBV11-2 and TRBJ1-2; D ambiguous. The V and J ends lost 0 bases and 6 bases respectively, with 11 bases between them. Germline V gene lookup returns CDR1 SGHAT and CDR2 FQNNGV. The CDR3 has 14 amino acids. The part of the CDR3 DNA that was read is TGTGCCAGCAGCTTAGATGCGGCGCCCAATGGC. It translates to CASSLDAAPNG. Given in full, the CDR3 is CASSLDAAPNGYTF. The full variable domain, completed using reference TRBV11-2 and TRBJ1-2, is EAGVAQSPRYKIIEKRQSVAFWCNPISGHATLYWYQQILGQGPKLLIQFQNNGVVDDSQLPKDRFSAERLKGVDSTLKIQPAKLEDSAVYLCASSLDAAPNGYTFGSGTRLTVV.

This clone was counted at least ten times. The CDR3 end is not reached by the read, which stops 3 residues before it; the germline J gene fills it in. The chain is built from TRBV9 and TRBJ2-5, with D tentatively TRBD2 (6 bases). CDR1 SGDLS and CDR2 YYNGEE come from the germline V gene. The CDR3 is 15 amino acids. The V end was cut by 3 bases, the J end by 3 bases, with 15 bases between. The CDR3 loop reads CASSAQRSGKETQYF. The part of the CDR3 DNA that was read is TGTGCCAGCAGCGCCCAGCGTAGCGGAAAAGAGACC.

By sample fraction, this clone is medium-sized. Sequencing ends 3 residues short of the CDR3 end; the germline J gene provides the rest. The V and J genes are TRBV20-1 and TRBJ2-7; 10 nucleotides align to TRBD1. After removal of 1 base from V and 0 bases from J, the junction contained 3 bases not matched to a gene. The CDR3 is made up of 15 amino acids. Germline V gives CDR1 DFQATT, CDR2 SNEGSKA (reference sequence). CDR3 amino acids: CSARVGTGASYEQYF. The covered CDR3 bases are TGCAGTGCTAGAGTAGGGACAGGGGCCTCCTACGAG.

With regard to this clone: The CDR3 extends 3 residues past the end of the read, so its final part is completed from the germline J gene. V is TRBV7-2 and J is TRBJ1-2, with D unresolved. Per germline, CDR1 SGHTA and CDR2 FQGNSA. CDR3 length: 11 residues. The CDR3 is CASSLTIGYTF. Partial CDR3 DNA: TGTGCCAGCAGCTTAACTATCGGC.

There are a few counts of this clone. CDR3 loop: CSAGTGPNEQFF. The covered CDR3 bases are TGCAGTGCTGGGACAGGGCCCAATGAG. J is TRBJ2-1 and V is TRBV20-1, with 9 positions matching TRBD1. The read ends 3 residues before the CDR3 terminus; that terminus is restored from the germline J gene. Germline values: CDR1 DFQATT, CDR2 SNEGSKA (reference sequence). CDR3 length: 12 amino acids. J was trimmed by 6 bases and V by 5 bases; bases with no gene match: 2.

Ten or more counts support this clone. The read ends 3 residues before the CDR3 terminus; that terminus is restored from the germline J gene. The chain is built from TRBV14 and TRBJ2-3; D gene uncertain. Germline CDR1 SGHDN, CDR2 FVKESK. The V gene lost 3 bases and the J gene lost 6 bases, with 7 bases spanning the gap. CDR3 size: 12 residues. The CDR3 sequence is CASSQYLDTQYF. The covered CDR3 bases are TGTGCCAGCAGCCAGTATTTGGATACG.

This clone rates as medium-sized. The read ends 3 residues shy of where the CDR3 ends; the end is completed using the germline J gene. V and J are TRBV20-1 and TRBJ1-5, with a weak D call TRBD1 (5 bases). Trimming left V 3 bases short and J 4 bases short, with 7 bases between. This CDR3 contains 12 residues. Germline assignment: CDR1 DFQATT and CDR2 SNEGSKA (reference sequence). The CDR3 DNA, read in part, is TGCAGTGCTAGCAGGGTTAATCAGCCC. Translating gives CSASRVNQP. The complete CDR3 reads CSASRVNQPQHF.

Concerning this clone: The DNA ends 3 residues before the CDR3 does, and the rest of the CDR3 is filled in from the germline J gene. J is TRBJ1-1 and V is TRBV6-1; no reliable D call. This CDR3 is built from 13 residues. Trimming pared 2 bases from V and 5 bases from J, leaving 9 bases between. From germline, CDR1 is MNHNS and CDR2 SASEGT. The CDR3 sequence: CASSETYRTEAFF. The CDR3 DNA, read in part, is TGTGCCAGCAGTGAAACCTACCGAACTGAA.

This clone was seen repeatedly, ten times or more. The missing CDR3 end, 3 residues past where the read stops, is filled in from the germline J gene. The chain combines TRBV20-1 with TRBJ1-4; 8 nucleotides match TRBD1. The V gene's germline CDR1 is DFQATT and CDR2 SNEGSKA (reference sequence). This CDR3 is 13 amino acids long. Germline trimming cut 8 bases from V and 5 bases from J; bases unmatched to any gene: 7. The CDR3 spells CSTGQGGNEKLFF. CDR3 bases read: TGCAGTACCGGACAGGGTGGGAATGAAAAA.

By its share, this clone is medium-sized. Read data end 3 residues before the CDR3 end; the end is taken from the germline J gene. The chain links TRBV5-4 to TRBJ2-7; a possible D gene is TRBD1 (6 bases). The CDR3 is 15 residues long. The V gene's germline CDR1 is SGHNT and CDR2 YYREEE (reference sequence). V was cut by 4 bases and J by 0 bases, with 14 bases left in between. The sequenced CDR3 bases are TGTGCCAGCAGCCTCTACAGGGAGAGCTCCTACGAG. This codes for CASSLYRESSYE. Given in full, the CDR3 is CASSLYRESSYEQYF.

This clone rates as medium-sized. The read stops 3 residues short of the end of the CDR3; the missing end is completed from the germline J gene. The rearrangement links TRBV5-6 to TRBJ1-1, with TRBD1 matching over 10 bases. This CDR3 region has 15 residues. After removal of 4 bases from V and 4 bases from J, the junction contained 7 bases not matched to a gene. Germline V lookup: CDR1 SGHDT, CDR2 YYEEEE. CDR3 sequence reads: CASSPTGGVGTEAFF. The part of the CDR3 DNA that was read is TGTGCCAGCAGCCCGACAGGGGGCGTCGGCACTGAA. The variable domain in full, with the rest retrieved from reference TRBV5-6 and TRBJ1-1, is DAGVTQSPTHLIKTRGQQVTLRCSPKSGHDTVSWYQQALGQGPQFIFQYYEEEERQRGNFPDRFSGHQFPNYSSELNVNALLLGDSALYLCASSPTGGVGTEAFFGQGTRLTVV.

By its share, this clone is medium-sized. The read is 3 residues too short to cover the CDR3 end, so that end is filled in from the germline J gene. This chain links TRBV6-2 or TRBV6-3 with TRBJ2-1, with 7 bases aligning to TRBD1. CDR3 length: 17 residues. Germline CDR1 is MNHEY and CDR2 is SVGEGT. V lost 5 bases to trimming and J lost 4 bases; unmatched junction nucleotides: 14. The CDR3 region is CASSHLIEGGWYNEQFF. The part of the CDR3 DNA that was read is TGTGCCAGCAGTCACCTCATTGAAGGGGGCTGGTACAATGAG.

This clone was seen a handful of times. CDR3 region: CASSPGTGEAQPQHF. The sequenced part of the CDR3 DNA is TGCGCCAGCAGCCCGGGGACAGGGGAAGCGCAGCCC. V is TRBV5-1 and J is TRBJ1-5; TRBD1 aligns across 10 bases. From the germline J gene comes the end of the CDR3, since the read stops 3 residues before it. The trim removed 4 bases at V and 7 bases at J, leaving 8 bases unmatched. Germline CDR1 is SGHRS and CDR2 is YFSETQ. CDR3 size: 15 residues.

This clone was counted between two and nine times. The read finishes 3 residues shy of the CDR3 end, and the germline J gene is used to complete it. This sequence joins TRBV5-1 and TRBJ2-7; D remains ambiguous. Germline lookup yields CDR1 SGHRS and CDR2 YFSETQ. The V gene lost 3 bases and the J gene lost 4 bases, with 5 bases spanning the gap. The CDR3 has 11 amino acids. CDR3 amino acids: CASSSLYEQYF. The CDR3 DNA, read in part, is TGCGCCAGCAGCTCTCTTTACGAG.

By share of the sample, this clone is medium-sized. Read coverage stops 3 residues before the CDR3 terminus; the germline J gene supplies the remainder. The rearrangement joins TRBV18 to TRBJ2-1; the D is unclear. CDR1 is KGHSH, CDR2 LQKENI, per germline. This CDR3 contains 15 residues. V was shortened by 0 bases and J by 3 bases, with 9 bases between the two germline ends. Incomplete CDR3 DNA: TGTGCCAGCTCACCACCTTCGAGCGACTACAATGAG. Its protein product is CASSPPSSDYNE. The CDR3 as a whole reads CASSPPSSDYNEQFF.

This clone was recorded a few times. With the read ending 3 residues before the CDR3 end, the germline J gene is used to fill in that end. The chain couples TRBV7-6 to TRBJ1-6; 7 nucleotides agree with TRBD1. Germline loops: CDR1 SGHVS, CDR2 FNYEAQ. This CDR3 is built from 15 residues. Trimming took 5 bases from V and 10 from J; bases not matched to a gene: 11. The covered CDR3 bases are TGTGCCAGCAGCCCTAGGAGGGACAGAGCCTCACCC. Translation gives CASSPRRDRASP. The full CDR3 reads CASSPRRDRASPLHF.

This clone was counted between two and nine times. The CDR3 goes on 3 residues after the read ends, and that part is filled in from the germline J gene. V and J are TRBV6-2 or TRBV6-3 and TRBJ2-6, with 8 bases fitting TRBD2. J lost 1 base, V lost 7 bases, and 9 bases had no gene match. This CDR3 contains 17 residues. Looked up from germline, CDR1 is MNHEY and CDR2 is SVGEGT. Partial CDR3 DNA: TGTGCCAGCACCAAAAGGCGGGAGGTATCTGGGGCCAACGTC. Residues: CASTKRREVSGANV. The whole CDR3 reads CASTKRREVSGANVLTF.